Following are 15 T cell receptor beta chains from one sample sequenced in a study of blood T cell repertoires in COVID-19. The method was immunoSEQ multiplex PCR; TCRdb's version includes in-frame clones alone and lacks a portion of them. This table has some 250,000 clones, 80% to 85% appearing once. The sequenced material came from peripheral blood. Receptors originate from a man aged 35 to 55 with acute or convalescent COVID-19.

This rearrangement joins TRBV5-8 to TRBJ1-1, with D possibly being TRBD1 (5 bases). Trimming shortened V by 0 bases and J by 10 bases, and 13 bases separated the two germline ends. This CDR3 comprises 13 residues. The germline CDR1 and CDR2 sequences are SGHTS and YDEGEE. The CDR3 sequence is CASSLVGRVSAFF. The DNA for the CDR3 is TGTGCCAGCAGCTTGGTGGGCAGGGTATCAGCTTTCTTT.

CDR3: CASSPLWLASYEQYF. The DNA for the CDR3 is TGTGCCAGCAGCCCTTTATGGCTAGCGTCCTACGAGCAGTACTTC. The gene calls are TRBV11-2 and TRBJ2-7; TRBD2 might be the D (6 bases). Germline V CDR1 and CDR2: SGHAT, FQNNGV. The CDR3 runs 15 residues. V dropped 5 bases and J dropped 1 base, with 15 bases sitting between them.

CDR3 in DNA: TGTGCCAGCAGTTTAGCGCGAGATCAGCCCCAGCATTTT. Protein sequence: CASSLARDQPQHF. The V and J genes are TRBV12-3 or TRBV12-4 and TRBJ1-5; D not certain. The CDR3 is 13 residues long. Trimming took off 0 bases at V and 5 bases at J, with 5 bases between the two ends.

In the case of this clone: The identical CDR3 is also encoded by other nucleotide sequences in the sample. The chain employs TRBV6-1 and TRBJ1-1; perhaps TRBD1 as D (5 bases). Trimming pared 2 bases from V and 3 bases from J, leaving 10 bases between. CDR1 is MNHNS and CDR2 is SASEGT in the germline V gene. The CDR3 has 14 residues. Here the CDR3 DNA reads TGTGCCAGCAGTGAAAGCCAGGGTTACACTGAAGCTTTCTTT. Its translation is CASSESQGYTEAFF.

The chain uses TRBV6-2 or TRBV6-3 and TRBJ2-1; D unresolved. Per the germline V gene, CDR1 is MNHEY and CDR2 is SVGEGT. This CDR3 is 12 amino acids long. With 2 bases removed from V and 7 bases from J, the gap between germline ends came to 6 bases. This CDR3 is CASSYPTNEQFF. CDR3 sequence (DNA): TGTGCCAGCAGTTACCCCACAAATGAGCAGTTCTTC.

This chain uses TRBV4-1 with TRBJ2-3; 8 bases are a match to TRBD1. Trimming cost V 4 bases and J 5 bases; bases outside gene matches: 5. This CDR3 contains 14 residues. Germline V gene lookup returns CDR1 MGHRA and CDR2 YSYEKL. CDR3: CASSPGQGRDTQYF. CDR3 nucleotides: TGCGCCAGCAGCCCAGGACAGGGTAGAGATACGCAGTATTTT.

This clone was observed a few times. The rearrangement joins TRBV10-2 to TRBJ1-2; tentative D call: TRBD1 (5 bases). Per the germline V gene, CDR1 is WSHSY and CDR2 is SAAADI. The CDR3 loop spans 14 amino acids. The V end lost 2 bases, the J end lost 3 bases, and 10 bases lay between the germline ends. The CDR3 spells CASSELGPDYGYTF. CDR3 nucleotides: TGCGCCAGCAGTGAGCTGGGGCCAGACTATGGCTACACCTTC.

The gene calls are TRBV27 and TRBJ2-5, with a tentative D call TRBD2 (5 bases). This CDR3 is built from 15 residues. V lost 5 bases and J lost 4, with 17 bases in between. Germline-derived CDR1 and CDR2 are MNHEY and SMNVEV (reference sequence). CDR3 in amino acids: CASSPPPGKGETQYF. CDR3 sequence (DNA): TGTGCCAGCAGTCCACCTCCGGGAAAGGGAGAGACCCAGTACTTC.

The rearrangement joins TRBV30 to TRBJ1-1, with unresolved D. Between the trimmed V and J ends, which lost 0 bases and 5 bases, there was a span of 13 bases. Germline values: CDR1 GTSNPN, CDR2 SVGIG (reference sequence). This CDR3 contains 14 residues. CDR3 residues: CAWSVVRGWTEAFF. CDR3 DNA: TGTGCCTGGAGTGTAGTTCGGGGATGGACTGAAGCTTTCTTT.

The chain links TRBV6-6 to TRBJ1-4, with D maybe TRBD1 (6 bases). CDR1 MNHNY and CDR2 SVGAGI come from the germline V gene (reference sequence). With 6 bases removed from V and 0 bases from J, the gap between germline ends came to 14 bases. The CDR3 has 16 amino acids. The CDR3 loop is CASSQDSLATNEKLFF. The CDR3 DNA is TGTGCCAGCAGCCAGGACAGCCTCGCAACTAATGAAAAACTGTTTTTT.

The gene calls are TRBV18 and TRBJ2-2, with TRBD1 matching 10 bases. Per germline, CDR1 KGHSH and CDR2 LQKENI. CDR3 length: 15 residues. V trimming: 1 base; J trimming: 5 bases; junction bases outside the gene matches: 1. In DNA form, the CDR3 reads TGTGCCAGCTCACCACGGGACAGGGGAACCGGGGAGCTGTTTTTT. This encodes CASSPRDRGTGELFF.

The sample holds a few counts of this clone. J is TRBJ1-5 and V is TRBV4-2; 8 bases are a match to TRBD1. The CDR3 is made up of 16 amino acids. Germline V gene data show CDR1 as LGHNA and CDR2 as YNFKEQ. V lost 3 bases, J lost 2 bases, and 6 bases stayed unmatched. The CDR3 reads CASSQITGGRNQPQHF. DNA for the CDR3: TGTGCCAGCAGCCAGATTACAGGGGGTCGCAATCAGCCCCAGCATTTT.

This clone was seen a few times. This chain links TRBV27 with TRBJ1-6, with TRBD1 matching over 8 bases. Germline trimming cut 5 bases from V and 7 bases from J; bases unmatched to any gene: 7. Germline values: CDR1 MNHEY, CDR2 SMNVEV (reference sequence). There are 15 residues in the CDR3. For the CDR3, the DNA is TGTGCCAGCAGTGCAGGACAGGGCCGCAATTCACCCCTCCACTTT. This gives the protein CASSAGQGRNSPLHF.

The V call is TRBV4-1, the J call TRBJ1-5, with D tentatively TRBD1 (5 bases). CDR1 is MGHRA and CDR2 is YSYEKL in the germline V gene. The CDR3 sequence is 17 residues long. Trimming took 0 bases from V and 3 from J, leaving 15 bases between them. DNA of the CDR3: TGCGCCAGCAGCCAAGAACCGGGCGGGGGGAACAATCAGCCCCAGCATTTT. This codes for CASSQEPGGGNNQPQHF.

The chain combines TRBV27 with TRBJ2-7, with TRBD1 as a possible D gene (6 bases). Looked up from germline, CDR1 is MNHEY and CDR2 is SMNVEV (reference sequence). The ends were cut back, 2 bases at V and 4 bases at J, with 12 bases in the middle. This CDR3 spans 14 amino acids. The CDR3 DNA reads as TGTGCCAGCAGTTTAGGTGGACAGCCATACGAGCAGTACTTC. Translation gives CASSLGGQPYEQYF.